The T cell receptor beta chain described here comes from a study of blood T cells in healthy people across ages. About this clonotype itself: In this CDR3 the conserved last residue, phenylalanine or tryptophan, is missing, so a read error is likely.

Sample-barcoded 5' priming and a J-beta primer mix drove a second PCR of about 6 to 12 cycles. TCRdb re-called the 5' RACE reads with MiXCR, one entry per CDR3 protein. The sample carries around 1.7 million distinct CDR3 sequences, 28% recorded once. The CDR3 loop spans 14 amino acids. Germline V lookup: CDR1 LGHNA, CDR2 YSLEER. The V segment lost 1 base and the J segment 8 bases; nucleotides outside the gene matches: 5. Every donor contributed roughly 10 milliliters of peripheral blood by blood draw. The chain has TRBV4-3 and TRBJ2-5, with 9 bases aligning to TRBD1. The sequenced material came from blood. The clonotype originates from a woman under 40 in good health. This chain's CDR3 is CASSQGRTGVTQYC. CDR3 sequence (DNA): TGCGCCAGCAGCCAAGGACGGACAGGGGTAACCCAGTACTGC.